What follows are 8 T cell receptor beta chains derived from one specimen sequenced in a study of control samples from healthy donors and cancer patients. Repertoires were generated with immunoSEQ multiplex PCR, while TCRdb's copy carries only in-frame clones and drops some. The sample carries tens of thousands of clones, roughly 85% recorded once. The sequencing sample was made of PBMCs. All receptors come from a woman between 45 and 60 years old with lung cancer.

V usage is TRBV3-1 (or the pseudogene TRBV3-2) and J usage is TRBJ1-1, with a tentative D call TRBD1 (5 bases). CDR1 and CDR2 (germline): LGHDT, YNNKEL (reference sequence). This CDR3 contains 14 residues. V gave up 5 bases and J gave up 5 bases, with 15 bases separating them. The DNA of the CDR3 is TGTGCCAGCAGCGCGGGACGTTCGGGGACTGAAGCTTTCTTT. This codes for CASSAGRSGTEAFF.

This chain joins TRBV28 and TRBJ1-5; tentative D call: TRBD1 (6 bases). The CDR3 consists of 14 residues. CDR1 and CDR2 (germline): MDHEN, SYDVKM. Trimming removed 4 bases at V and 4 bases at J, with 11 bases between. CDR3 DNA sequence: TGTGCCAGCAGTTCGGGGGCTGGGAATCAGCCCCAGCATTTT. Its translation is CASSSGAGNQPQHF.

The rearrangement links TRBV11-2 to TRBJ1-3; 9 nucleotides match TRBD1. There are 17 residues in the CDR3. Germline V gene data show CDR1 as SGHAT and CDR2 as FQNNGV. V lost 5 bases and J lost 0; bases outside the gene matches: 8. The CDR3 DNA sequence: TGTGCCAGCAGCCCTAGGGGACAGGGCCTCTCTGGAAACACCATATATTTT. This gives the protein CASSPRGQGLSGNTIYF.

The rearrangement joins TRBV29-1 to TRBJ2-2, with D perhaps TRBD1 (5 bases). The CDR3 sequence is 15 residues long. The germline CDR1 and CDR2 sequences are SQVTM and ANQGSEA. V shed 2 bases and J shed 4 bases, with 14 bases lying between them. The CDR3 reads CSVERSGSGTGELFF. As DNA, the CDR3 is TGCAGCGTTGAACGATCAGGGTCAGGCACCGGGGAGCTGTTTTTT.

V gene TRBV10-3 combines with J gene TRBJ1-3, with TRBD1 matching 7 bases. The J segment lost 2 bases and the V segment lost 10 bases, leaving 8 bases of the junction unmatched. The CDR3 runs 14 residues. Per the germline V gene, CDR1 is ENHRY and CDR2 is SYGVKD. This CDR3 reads CATHRTGTGNTIYF. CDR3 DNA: TGTGCCACCCACCGGACAGGAACTGGAAACACCATATATTTT.

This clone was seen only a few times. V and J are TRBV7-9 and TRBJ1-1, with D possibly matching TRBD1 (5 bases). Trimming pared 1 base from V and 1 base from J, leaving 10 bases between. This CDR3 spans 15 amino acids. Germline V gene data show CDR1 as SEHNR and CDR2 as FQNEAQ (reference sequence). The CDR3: CASSLGQGGNTEAFF. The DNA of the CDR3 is TGTGCCAGCAGCTTAGGGCAGGGAGGGAACACTGAAGCTTTCTTT.

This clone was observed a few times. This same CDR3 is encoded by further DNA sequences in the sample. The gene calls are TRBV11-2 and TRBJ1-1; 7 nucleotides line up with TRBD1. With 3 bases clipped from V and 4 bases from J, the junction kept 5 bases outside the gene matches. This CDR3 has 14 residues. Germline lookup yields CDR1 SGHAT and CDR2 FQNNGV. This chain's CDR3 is CASSFDRDGTEAFF. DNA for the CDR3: TGTGCCAGCAGCTTTGACAGGGATGGCACTGAAGCTTTCTTT.

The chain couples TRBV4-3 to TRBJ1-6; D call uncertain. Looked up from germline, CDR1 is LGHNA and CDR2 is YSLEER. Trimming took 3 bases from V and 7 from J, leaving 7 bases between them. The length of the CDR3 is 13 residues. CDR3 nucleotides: TGCGCCAGCAGCCAGAACGTGAATTCACCCCTCCACTTT. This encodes CASSQNVNSPLHF.